Below, 22 T cell receptor beta chains from the same sample are listed, as sequenced in a study of T cells in Graves' hyperthyroidism and ophthalmopathy. Researchers took RNA transcripts and amplified the TCR beta CDR3 regions from them. Primed by the HTBI set, a first-round RT-PCR was run on the TCR CDR3. TCRdb called the multiplex PCR reads again in MiXCR, with one record for every CDR3 protein. This table has about 610,000 distinct CDR3 sequences, about half appearing once. Source material: peripheral blood or thyroid tissue (not recorded which). These receptors were taken from a woman between 18 and 29 years old with Graves' hyperthyroidism.

This chain links TRBV20-1 with TRBJ1-5, with D hard to call. The germline V gene encodes CDR1 DFQATT and CDR2 SNEGSKA (reference sequence). Between the trimmed V and J ends, which lost 3 bases and 7 bases, there was a span of 10 bases. The CDR3 is 12 residues long. The CDR3 DNA reads as TGCAGTGCTAGGAGTAGCGGGCAGCCCCAGCATTTT. Translation gives CSARSSGQPQHF.

Ten or more counts support this clonotype. This chain uses TRBV7-2 with TRBJ2-5; TRBD2 aligns across 8 bases. With V trimmed by 7 bases and J by 4 bases, 11 bases remained unmatched. The CDR3 length is 15 residues. CDR1 and CDR2 from the germline V gene are SGHTA and FQGNSA. The CDR3 loop reads CASTPSSGRRETQYF. The CDR3 nucleotides read TGTGCCAGCACACCATCCAGCGGGAGACGAGAGACCCAGTACTTC.

CDR3 sequence reads: CAITVGQGGDEQYF. The CDR3 bases are TGTGCCATCACCGTCGGGCAGGGTGGGGACGAGCAGTACTTC. The chain combines TRBV10-3 with TRBJ2-7; D possibly corresponds to TRBD1 (5 bases). The CDR3 consists of 14 residues. Germline-derived CDR1 and CDR2 are ENHRY and SYGVKD. Trimming removed 7 bases from V and 5 bases from J, with 18 bases in between.

This clonotype was recorded at least ten times. This rearrangement joins TRBV7-2 to TRBJ2-5, with D unclear. V was clipped by 2 bases and J by 3 bases, with 7 bases between them. Germline-derived CDR1 and CDR2 are SGHTA and FQGNSA. The CDR3 sequence is 13 residues long. The CDR3 DNA reads as TGTGCCAGCAGCTTAAGGAGAAAAGAGACCCAGTACTTC. This codes for CASSLRRKETQYF.

The genes are TRBV7-3 and TRBJ1-2; D remains unclear. The CDR3 is 14 amino acids. Trimming cost V 0 bases and J 6 bases, with 11 bases left between them. Germline CDR1 SGHTA, CDR2 FQGTGA. The CDR3 loop reads CASSLTYGVNGYTF. The CDR3 coding sequence is TGTGCCAGCAGCTTAACGTACGGGGTGAATGGCTACACCTTC.

Notes on this clonotype: A read error is possible here, since a much larger clone lies one base away. The chain couples TRBV10-3 to TRBJ2-7; TRBD1 might be the D (6 bases). The CDR3 is 15 amino acids. Germline V lookup: CDR1 ENHRY, CDR2 SYGVKD. The CDR3 bases are TGTGCCAGCAGTAAAAGCGAGACAGGAGGACGCGGGCAGTACTTC. This gives the protein CASSKSETGGRGQYF.

At least ten counts were recorded for this clonotype. The J gene is TRBJ2-7, the V gene TRBV27; 8 bases align to TRBD2. The CDR3 consists of 16 residues. V trimming: 7 bases; J trimming: 3 bases; junction bases outside the gene matches: 14. CDR1 is MNHEY, CDR2 SMNVEV, per germline (reference sequence). The CDR3 loop reads CASKRLAISPRYEQYF. Written as DNA, the CDR3 is TGTGCCAGCAAACGACTAGCGATCTCCCCTCGCTACGAGCAGTACTTC.

The chain links TRBV7-9 to TRBJ2-1; TRBD2 might be the D (5 bases). Germline CDR1 SEHNR, CDR2 FQNEAQ (reference sequence). The CDR3 is 18 residues long. Trimming took off 4 bases at V and 9 bases at J, with 28 bases between the two ends. The CDR3: CASSSIAPSRGSPVEQFF. The CDR3 bases are TGTGCCAGCAGCTCCATCGCCCCTTCTAGAGGGAGTCCCGTTGAGCAGTTCTTC.

This clonotype was detected ten times or more. The gene calls are TRBV11-3 and TRBJ2-2; D is undetermined. The CDR3 is made up of 13 amino acids. Trimming took 0 bases from V and 9 from J, leaving 8 bases between them. Per germline, CDR1 SGHNT and CDR2 YENEEA. CDR3 amino acids: CASSLDGPRELFF. CDR3 bases: TGTGCCAGCAGCTTAGACGGCCCAAGGGAGCTGTTTTTT.

The chain recombines TRBV7-6 with TRBJ2-1; D unclear. The V and J ends lost 5 bases and 6 bases respectively, with 11 bases between them. The CDR3 is made up of 13 amino acids. Looked up from germline, CDR1 is SGHVS and CDR2 is FNYEAQ. This CDR3 is CASSPDGSNEQFF. The DNA for the CDR3 is TGTGCCAGCAGCCCCGACGGAAGCAATGAGCAGTTCTTC. Using reference TRBV7-6 and TRBJ2-1 for the parts outside the CDR3, the full variable domain is GAGVSQSPRYKVTKRGQDVALRCDPISGHVSLYWYRQALGQGPEFLTYFNYEAQQDKSGLPNDRFSAERPEGSISTLTIQRTEQRDSAMYRCASSPDGSNEQFFGPGTRLTVL.

There are many counts of this clonotype. The chain joins TRBV10-1 to TRBJ1-5; D is uncertain. From germline, CDR1 is WNHNN and CDR2 SYGVQD (reference sequence). V was shortened by 4 bases and J by 0 bases, with 10 bases between the two germline ends. The CDR3 loop spans 15 amino acids. CDR3 loop: CASSVAETSNQPQHF. The CDR3, as DNA: TGCGCCAGCAGTGTGGCCGAAACTAGCAATCAGCCCCAGCATTTT.

This clonotype was seen repeatedly, ten times or more. The V and J genes are TRBV24-1 and TRBJ2-2, with TRBD1 matching over 7 bases. V shed 3 bases and J 3 bases; nucleotides not matched to a gene: 3. Germline CDR1 reads KGHDR; CDR2 reads SFDVKD. CDR3 length equals 15 residues. The CDR3 coding sequence is TGTGCCACCAGTGATCCCGGGACAGACACCGGGGAGCTGTTTTTT. As protein: CATSDPGTDTGELFF.

This clonotype was detected many times. This CDR3 is CASGLAGGPNTGELFF. CDR3 in DNA: TGTGCCTCGGGACTAGCGGGAGGGCCGAACACCGGGGAGCTGTTTTTT. This rearrangement joins TRBV24-1 to TRBJ2-2; 16 bases are a match to TRBD2. Trimming removed 12 bases from V and 0 bases from J; junction bases left unmatched: 3. The germline CDR1 and CDR2 sequences are KGHDR and SFDVKD. The CDR3 is made up of 16 amino acids.

The chain joins TRBV15 to TRBJ1-2; no firm D call. This CDR3 has 15 amino acids. CDR1 is LNHNV, CDR2 YYDKDF, per germline (reference sequence). V lost 3 bases and J lost 7, with 18 bases in between. The CDR3 DNA reads as TGTGCCACCAGCAGCGGCGCGGGCCCGGTGTCTGGCTACACCTTC. As protein: CATSSGAGPVSGYTF.

As to this clonotype: This CDR3 fails to terminate in the conserved phenylalanine or tryptophan, so it likely reflects a read error. The limits of the CDR3 on the DNA are not certain, so only TCRdb's listed CDR3 is given. The chain has TRBV7-9 and TRBJ2-6. Including both end residues, the CDR3 is 9 amino acids long. From germline, CDR1 is SEHNR and CDR2 FQNEAQ (reference sequence). The CDR3 sequence is CASSLVWTS.

The chain combines TRBV20-1 with TRBJ2-7; D could derive from TRBD1 or TRBD2 (5 bases each). From germline, CDR1 is DFQATT and CDR2 SNEGSKA (reference sequence). The length of the CDR3 is 12 residues. DNA of the CDR3: TGCAGCGACCGGGACGGCTCCTACGAGCAGTACTTC. This gives the protein CSDRDGSYEQYF.

This clonotype was seen more than once but under ten times. V usage is TRBV30 and J usage is TRBJ1-5; 11 nucleotides match TRBD1. The CDR3 length is 14 residues. The ends lost 2 bases at V and 7 bases at J; junction bases unmatched: 4. Germline assignment: CDR1 GTSNPN and CDR2 SVGIG (reference sequence). This CDR3 reads CAWSRTGGRQPQHF. DNA for the CDR3: TGTGCCTGGAGTCGGACAGGGGGCAGGCAGCCCCAGCATTTT. The full variable domain, its missing parts supplied by reference TRBV30 and TRBJ1-5, is SQTIHQWPATLVQPVGSPLSLECTVEGTSNPNLYWYRQAAGRGLQLLFYSVGIGQISSEVPQNLSASRPQDRQFILSSKKLLLSDSGFYLCAWSRTGGRQPQHFGDGTRLSIL.

The genes are TRBV4-1 and TRBJ2-5; 11 nucleotides match TRBD2. This CDR3 has 17 residues. Trimming at V came to 2 bases and at J to 4 bases, leaving 9 bases not matched to a gene. Germline CDR1 reads MGHRA; CDR2 reads YSYEKL. CDR3 nucleotide sequence: TGCGCCAGCAGCCAAATCACTAGCGGGAGCGTAGGAGAGACCCAGTACTTC. This gives the protein CASSQITSGSVGETQYF.

The chain combines TRBV7-9 with TRBJ2-7; 8 bases map to TRBD1. The CDR3 runs 14 residues. CDR1 and CDR2 (germline): SEHNR, FQNEAQ (reference sequence). V was clipped by 6 bases and J by 5 bases; unmatched bases: 9. The chain's CDR3 is CASSPGAGGNEQYF. CDR3 coding DNA: TGTGCCAGCAGTCCGGGGGCAGGGGGCAACGAGCAGTACTTC.

This clonotype came up many times. V and J are TRBV7-9 and TRBJ1-5, with TRBD1 as a possible D gene (6 bases). Germline values: CDR1 SEHNR, CDR2 FQNEAQ (reference sequence). Trimming removed 4 bases from V and 6 bases from J, with 16 bases in between. The CDR3 is 15 residues long. CDR3 coding DNA: TGTGCCAGCAGCTCGACAGGAGAACATGGTCAGCCCCAGCATTTT. Translated: CASSSTGEHGQPQHF.

This clonotype was recorded at least ten times. The rearrangement links TRBV6-5 to TRBJ1-2; D ambiguous. The germline gives CDR1 MNHEY, CDR2 SVGAGI. The CDR3 has 14 residues. V was cut by 0 bases and J by 4 bases, with 9 bases left in between. CDR3 sequence reads: CASSYSIGSYGYTF. The CDR3 region has the DNA TGTGCCAGCAGTTACTCGATAGGGTCCTATGGCTACACCTTC.

Of note for this clonotype: The final CDR3 position lacks the conserved phenylalanine or tryptophan, pointing to a likely read error. Because the CDR3's place on the DNA is in doubt, the DNA is left out and the CDR3 is given as listed by TCRdb. The rearrangement links TRBV6-6 to TRBJ1-1; the table's TRBD1 call for D was not verified on the DNA. CDR1 is MNHNY and CDR2 is SVGAGI in the germline V gene (reference sequence). The CDR3 is 9 amino acids long, termini counted. This CDR3 is CASRPTGVY.